This T cell receptor (beta chain) comes out of a study of cytomegalovirus exposure and HLA in healthy donors. On the study more broadly: The 120 or so validation repertoires used the same platform as the approximately 670 first-cohort repertoires (as reported by a later analysis). Notes on the study in general: A list of 150 or so TCR beta chains associated with cytomegalovirus was given. Cytomegalovirus status was reportedly diagnosed by the classifier with high sensitivity and specificity. Many donors shared some public TCRs, even though most TCR sequences were rare.

With regard to this clone: Its antigen is not known.

Deletions cut 4 bases from V and 3 bases from J, with 16 bases between. CDR3 length: 15 amino acids. The germline gives CDR1 LGHNA, CDR2 YSLEER. Only in-frame clones appear in the TCRdb table, and some are missing; sequencing was by immunoSEQ multiplex PCR. Found here are under 200,000 clones, 85% to 90% of them singletons; the top ten hold about a tenth. This clonotype was sampled from a woman younger than 35 in good health and CMV-seropositive. The sample consisted of PBMCs. The rearrangement joins TRBV4-3 to TRBJ2-7; D might be TRBD2 (5 bases). CDR3 protein: CASSPFPGIYYEQYF. The DNA for the CDR3 is TGCGCCAGCAGCCCGTTCCCGGGAATCTACTACGAGCAGTACTTC.